These 10 T cell receptor beta chains were sequenced from one sample in a study of T cell repertoires in cytomegalovirus infection (dated by TCRdb to about 2019). Data came from an Illumina HiSeq 1500. The public reads were run again by TCRdb, first through fastp at Q25 and then through MiXCR, and only productive beta chains were kept. Each CDR3 protein gets just one entry, which takes the most common genes and DNA from the rows behind it. The sample table shows 85,000 to 130,000 distinct CDR3 sequences, and about 25% are seen once. The leading ten clones occupy approximately 39% of the sample. Sequencing was done on a sample of CD8+ T cells from PBMCs. These receptor sequences come from a human donor in good health (CMV status not recorded). Some clones in this sample may be carry-over from other donors' samples.

As for this clonotype: A much larger clone differs by one base, so this may be a read error. The genes are TRBV11-3 and TRBJ2-3, with a weak D call TRBD1 (7 bases). The CDR3 is 15 residues long. The V end was cut by 5 bases, the J end by 2 bases, with 14 bases between. CDR1 and CDR2 (germline): SGHNT, YENEEA. The CDR3 loop reads CASSPSRGVTDTQYF. CDR3 bases: TGTGCCAGCAGCCCTAGCAGGGGGGTCACAGATACGCAGTATTTT.

This clonotype has only one observation. This chain joins TRBV2 and TRBJ1-2, with D perhaps TRBD1 (5 bases). CDR1 and CDR2 (germline): SNHLY, FYNNEI. CDR3 length: 14 amino acids. V shed 6 bases and J shed 1 base, with 12 bases lying between them. CDR3 DNA: TGTGCCAGCAGGGGGGGACGGATTAACTATGGCTACACCTTC. Protein: CASRGGRINYGYTF.

This clonotype was detected many times. The rearrangement uses TRBV4-3 and TRBJ2-3, with a possible D match to TRBD2 (7 bases). V was clipped by 2 bases and J by 3 bases, with 18 bases between them. The CDR3 is 17 amino acids. Germline loops: CDR1 LGHNA, CDR2 YSLEER. In DNA form, the CDR3 reads TGCGCCAGCAGCCAACTAGGGAGGGGGAGTGGGACAGATACGCAGTATTTT. Translation gives CASSQLGRGSGTDTQYF.

This clonotype was counted ten times or more. The chain employs TRBV5-1 and TRBJ2-7; D remains ambiguous. Deletions cut 5 bases from V and 1 base from J, with 10 bases between. There are 13 residues in the CDR3. Germline assignment: CDR1 SGHRS and CDR2 YFSETQ. In DNA, the CDR3 is TGCGCCAGCAGTCCCACAGATTCCTACGAGCAGTACTTC. Protein: CASSPTDSYEQYF.

The V gene is TRBV7-6, the J gene TRBJ2-3, with TRBD2 matching 13 bases. Germline CDR1 is SGHVS and CDR2 is FNYEAQ. V trimming: 1 base; J trimming: 3 bases; junction bases outside the gene matches: 4. The CDR3 has 17 residues. In DNA form, the CDR3 reads TGTGCCAGCAGCTTAGAACGGACTAGCGGGGGTACAGATACGCAGTATTTT. Translated: CASSLERTSGGTDTQYF.

This clonotype was seen a few times. This chain links TRBV7-8 with TRBJ2-1, with 10 nucleotides matching TRBD1. V lost 5 bases to trimming and J lost 2 bases; unmatched junction nucleotides: 6. Germline loops: CDR1 SGHVS, CDR2 FQNEAQ. The length of the CDR3 is 16 residues. CDR3 sequence (DNA): TGTGCCAGCAGCGGGGCCGGGACAGGGGCCTACAATGAGCAGTTCTTC. Its translation: CASSGAGTGAYNEQFF.

The chain carries TRBV25-1 and TRBJ1-3; D uncertain. This CDR3 is 11 amino acids long. From germline, CDR1 is MGHDK and CDR2 SYGVNS. V shed 7 bases and J shed 9 bases, with 10 bases lying between them. DNA for the CDR3: TGTGCCAGCACCTCGGGGAGCACCATATATTTT. It yields the protein CASTSGSTIYF.

The chain has TRBV12-5 and TRBJ2-6; no clear D gene. The CDR3 has 16 residues. Germline assignment: CDR1 LGHNT and CDR2 FRNRAP. With 0 bases removed from V and 1 base from J, the gap between germline ends came to 7 bases. The CDR3 coding sequence is TGTGCTAGTGGTTTGGTACGCCCGTCTGGGGCCAACGTCCTGACTTTC. This encodes CASGLVRPSGANVLTF.

This clonotype occurred a few times. The chain joins TRBV7-3 to TRBJ1-1; possible D gene TRBD1, 5 bases. Trimming left V 4 bases short and J 3 bases short, with 12 bases between. The CDR3 has 14 amino acids. Per germline, CDR1 SGHTA and CDR2 FQGTGA. The CDR3: CASSSGHGYTEAFF. The CDR3 DNA sequence: TGTGCCAGCAGCTCTGGACACGGGTACACTGAAGCTTTCTTT.

This clonotype has just a few counts. V is TRBV6-2 or TRBV6-3 and J is TRBJ1-2; 8 bases match TRBD1. Germline V lookup: CDR1 MNHEY, CDR2 SVGEGT. The CDR3 covers 15 residues. The V segment lost 6 bases and the J segment 3 bases; nucleotides outside the gene matches: 9. The CDR3 sequence is CASSPGGIEDYGYTF. DNA for the CDR3: TGTGCCAGCAGCCCAGGGGGCATAGAGGACTATGGCTACACCTTC.